The 27 T cell receptor beta chains reported below all come from one sample, sequenced in a study of blood T cell repertoires in COVID-19. Produced via immunoSEQ multiplex PCR; TCRdb's table is partial and in-frame only. The sample has 200,000 to 300,000 clones, roughly 82% seen once. The specimen sequenced was peripheral blood. The receptors here all came from a man aged 40-49 years who had recovered from COVID-19.

The V call is TRBV2, the J call TRBJ2-7, with 9 positions matching TRBD1. CDR1 and CDR2 (germline): SNHLY, FYNNEI. J lost 4 bases, V lost 6 bases, and 4 bases had no gene match. The CDR3 runs to 13 residues. CDR3 loop: CASRGTGMYEQYF. The CDR3 DNA is TGTGCCAGCAGGGGGACAGGGATGTACGAGCAGTACTTC.

The chain carries TRBV6-5 and TRBJ2-5; possibly TRBD2 for D (7 bases). The CDR3 loop spans 15 amino acids. Germline CDR1 reads MNHEY; CDR2 reads SVGAGI. Trimming took 0 bases from V and 5 from J, leaving 13 bases between them. Here the CDR3 reads CASSYSRRGGETQYF. The CDR3, as DNA: TGTGCCAGCAGTTACTCGCGCAGGGGAGGGGAGACCCAGTACTTC.

This sequence joins TRBV15 and TRBJ2-1; the match to TRBD1 covers 9 bases. J gave up 14 bases and V 0 bases, and 11 bases lay outside the gene matches. Germline-derived CDR1 and CDR2 are LNHNV and YYDKDF (reference sequence). The CDR3 sequence is 15 residues long. Here the CDR3 DNA reads TGTGCCACCAGCAGAGATCCACAGGGGGCGTTTATAAAGTTCTTC. This codes for CATSRDPQGAFIKFF.

This clone was observed once. The chain joins TRBV10-3 to TRBJ2-7; maybe TRBD2 (7 bases). With 10 bases removed from V and 3 bases from J, the gap between germline ends came to 13 bases. This CDR3 contains 12 residues. Germline V gene sequence: CDR1 ENHRY, CDR2 SYGVKD. CDR3 in DNA: TGTGCCACCAGGGGCGGGAGCTACGAGCAGTACTTC. The encoded protein is CATRGGSYEQYF.

The J gene is TRBJ2-2, the V gene TRBV2; the match to TRBD2 covers 11 bases. The CDR3 is 16 residues long. Germline V gene data show CDR1 as SNHLY and CDR2 as FYNNEI. Losses at the gene ends were 8 bases for V and 5 bases for J; bases not matched to a gene: 10. Written as DNA, the CDR3 is TGTGCCAGCCAACCGCCTAGCGGGAGGTCGACCGGGGAGCTGTTTTTT. Its translation is CASQPPSGRSTGELFF. The full variable domain, completed using reference TRBV2 and TRBJ2-2, is EPEVTQTPSHQVTQMGQEVILRCVPISNHLYFYWYRQILGQKVEFLVSFYNNEISEKSEIFDDQFSVERPDGSNFTLKIRSTKLEDSAMYFCASQPPSGRSTGELFFGEGSRLTVL.

This clone was counted ten times or more. V gene TRBV28 combines with J gene TRBJ1-6; 11 bases fit TRBD1. The CDR3 is made up of 17 amino acids. Per the germline V gene, CDR1 is MDHEN and CDR2 is SYDVKM. The J segment lost 2 bases and the V segment lost 8 bases, leaving 8 bases of the junction unmatched. The DNA for the CDR3 is TGTGCCAGCTTTCGGACAGGGGGCAGCGCCTATAATTCACCCCTCCACTTT. It specifies CASFRTGGSAYNSPLHF.

The rearrangement uses TRBV21-1 and TRBJ1-5. TRBV21-1 is a known pseudogene. This CDR3 spans 16 amino acids. Here the CDR3 reads CASSPRGGIWNQPQHF. DNA of the CDR3: TGTGCCAGCAGCCCGAGGGGGGGTATTTGGAATCAGCCCCAGCATTTT.

The chain links TRBV24-1 to TRBJ1-1; D not resolved. V dropped 4 bases and J dropped 5 bases, with 22 bases sitting between them. The V gene's germline CDR1 is KGHDR and CDR2 SFDVKD. The CDR3 extends over 17 amino acids. CDR3 nucleotide sequence: TGTGCCACCAGTGAACCTCTAAAGACAAAAAGGTGGACTGAAGCTTTCTTT. Translating it yields CATSEPLKTKRWTEAFF.

CDR3 in amino acids: CACLSSGFTDTQYF. In DNA, the CDR3 is TGTGCCTGTCTATCTAGCGGGTTTACAGATACGCAGTATTTT. The gene calls are TRBV30 and TRBJ2-3, with 8 bases identical to TRBD2. V dropped 6 bases and J dropped 3; count of bases not matched to a gene: 8. Germline V gene data show CDR1 as GTSNPN and CDR2 as SVGIG (reference sequence). The CDR3 runs 14 residues.

In its sample, this clone was seen a few times. V is TRBV18 and J is TRBJ2-5; D is undetermined. The V gene lost 4 bases and the J gene lost 2 bases, with 11 bases spanning the gap. CDR1 and CDR2 from the germline V gene are KGHSH and LQKENI. The CDR3 is 14 residues long. This chain's CDR3 is CASSRAGLQETQYF. The CDR3 DNA follows: TGTGCCAGCTCACGGGCAGGCCTACAAGAGACCCAGTACTTC.

The chain couples TRBV6-2 or TRBV6-3 to TRBJ1-3, with 9 bases matching TRBD1. Trimming removed 5 bases from V and 0 bases from J; junction bases left unmatched: 8. CDR1 and CDR2 from the germline V gene are MNHEY and SVGEGT. The CDR3 spans 17 residues. The CDR3 DNA is TGTGCCAGCAGTAAACCGGGACAGGGCTTCTCTGGAAACACCATATATTTT. The encoded protein is CASSKPGQGFSGNTIYF.

CDR3 residues: CASSLGTDNYGYTF. The CDR3 nucleotides are TGCGCCAGCAGCCTTGGGACAGACAATTATGGCTACACCTTC. The chain recombines TRBV5-1 with TRBJ1-2, with 7 positions matching TRBD1. This CDR3 is built from 14 residues. Germline V lookup: CDR1 SGHRS, CDR2 YFSETQ. The V gene end was trimmed by 4 bases and the J gene end by 5 bases; junction bases not matched to a gene: 8.

This clone was observed a few times. The chain has TRBV7-9 and TRBJ2-2; 9 bases are a match to TRBD2. Trimming at V came to 2 bases and at J to 1 base, leaving 5 bases not matched to a gene. Germline lookup yields CDR1 SEHNR and CDR2 FQNEAQ (reference sequence). The CDR3 covers 17 residues. In DNA, the CDR3 is TGTGCCAGCAGCTTAAGGCTAGCGGGGATGAACACCGGGGAGCTGTTTTTT. Protein product: CASSLRLAGMNTGELFF.

The chain uses TRBV9 and TRBJ2-5; D gene uncertain. Germline V gene lookup returns CDR1 SGDLS and CDR2 YYNGEE. CDR3 length: 13 residues. Deletions cut 3 bases from V and 1 base from J, with 7 bases between. In DNA, the CDR3 is TGTGCCAGCAGCGCCAGGATCCAAGAGACCCAGTACTTC. Its translation: CASSARIQETQYF.

V is TRBV11-3 and J is TRBJ2-3, with a possible D match to TRBD1 (6 bases). Per the germline V gene, CDR1 is SGHNT and CDR2 is YENEEA. CDR3 size: 14 residues. Trimming took 8 bases from V and 0 from J, leaving 12 bases between them. CDR3 nucleotides: TGTGCCAGCGGTTACAGGGCTAGCACAGATACGCAGTATTTT. It translates to CASGYRASTDTQYF.

This chain joins TRBV3-1 (or the pseudogene TRBV3-2) and TRBJ2-7, with TRBD1 matching 7 bases. Germline V gives CDR1 LGHDT, CDR2 YNNKEL (reference sequence). The CDR3 runs to 13 residues. J gave up 1 base and V 6 bases, and 3 bases lay outside the gene matches. The CDR3 DNA is TGTGCCAGCAGTTTGACAGGGTCCTACGAGCAGTACTTC. Translating it yields CASSLTGSYEQYF.

The chain employs TRBV6-2 or TRBV6-3 and TRBJ1-6, with a weak D call TRBD1 (6 bases). CDR1 and CDR2 (germline): MNHEY, SVGEGT. The CDR3 runs 14 residues. V lost 6 bases, J lost 10 bases, and 16 bases lay in between. In DNA, the CDR3 is TGTGCCAGCAGCTCAACGAGGGGGGGATCACCCCTCCACTTT. It translates to CASSSTRGGSPLHF.

The chain is built from TRBV19 and TRBJ2-5; TRBD1 is a possible D gene (6 bases). Trimming stripped 7 bases from V and 2 bases from J, with 11 bases between. The V gene's germline CDR1 is LNHDA and CDR2 SQIVND (reference sequence). This CDR3 comprises 13 residues. This CDR3 reads CASKRTEQETQYF. The CDR3 nucleotides are TGTGCCAGTAAAAGGACAGAGCAAGAGACCCAGTACTTC.

The chain carries TRBV4-2 and TRBJ2-7; TRBD2 aligns across 7 bases. The germline CDR1 and CDR2 sequences are LGHNA and YNFKEQ. V gave up 3 bases and J gave up 5 bases; unmatched junction bases: 10. The CDR3 is 15 residues long. The CDR3 here is CASSQWAGARDEQYF. The CDR3 bases are TGTGCCAGCAGCCAGTGGGCGGGAGCCAGAGACGAGCAGTACTTC.

The J gene is TRBJ2-7, the V gene TRBV11-3; D is unresolved. Trimming left V 5 bases short and J 0 bases short, with 23 bases between. The germline CDR1 and CDR2 sequences are SGHNT and YENEEA. The CDR3 covers 18 residues. The CDR3 DNA sequence: TGTGCCAGCAGCCTAAGCCCCTCGTCCCGGGTAGGCTCCTACGAGCAGTACTTC. It is translated as CASSLSPSSRVGSYEQYF.

The chain combines TRBV27 with TRBJ1-2; D may be TRBD1 (6 bases). Per the germline V gene, CDR1 is MNHEY and CDR2 is SMNVEV (reference sequence). The length of the CDR3 is 13 residues. V was clipped by 3 bases and J by 8 bases, with 13 bases between them. The CDR3, as DNA: TGTGCCAGCAGTTTTCGGGGGGCTGGAGGCTACACCTTC. Amino acids: CASSFRGAGGYTF.

J is TRBJ1-4 and V is TRBV4-3, with TRBD1 matching 8 bases. With V trimmed by 1 base and J by 8 bases, 9 bases remained unmatched. This CDR3 region has 16 residues. Germline CDR1 and CDR2: LGHNA and YSLEER. The CDR3 reads CASSQGVAGGNEKLFF. The CDR3 bases are TGCGCCAGCAGCCAAGGGGTGGCAGGGGGCAACGAAAAACTGTTTTTT.

The chain carries TRBV27 and TRBJ2-4, with D possibly being TRBD1 (6 bases). CDR1 is MNHEY, CDR2 SMNVEV, per germline (reference sequence). This CDR3 is 14 amino acids long. Trimming took 5 bases from V and 6 from J, leaving 14 bases between them. The chain's CDR3 is CASSPTGLGNIQYF. The CDR3 nucleotides read TGTGCCAGCAGTCCAACAGGGTTGGGAAACATTCAGTACTTC.

Note on this clone: Other DNA sequences in this sample translate to the same CDR3. V usage is TRBV5-6 and J usage is TRBJ1-6, with a weak D call TRBD1 (5 bases). The CDR3 covers 15 residues. V was trimmed by 0 bases and J by 7 bases, leaving 11 bases between them. Per germline, CDR1 SGHDT and CDR2 YYEEEE. As DNA, the CDR3 is TGTGCCAGCAGCTTGGGGGCCCAGGGAAATTCACCCCTCCACTTT. Its protein is CASSLGAQGNSPLHF.

This chain uses TRBV6-5 with TRBJ1-1, with D possibly being TRBD1 (6 bases). CDR3 length: 15 residues. CDR1 is MNHEY, CDR2 SVGAGI, per germline. Trimming took off 7 bases at V and 1 base at J, with 16 bases between the two ends. Here the CDR3 DNA reads TGTGCCAGCACCTACAGGGAAGGGTCGAACACTGAAGCTTTCTTT. The encoded protein is CASTYREGSNTEAFF.

The rearrangement joins TRBV12-3 or TRBV12-4 to TRBJ1-2; D is undetermined. The CDR3 runs to 13 residues. The V gene lost 1 base and the J gene lost 1 base, with 4 bases spanning the gap. The CDR3 loop reads CASSLGLNYGYTF. As DNA, the CDR3 is TGTGCCAGCAGTTTAGGACTTAACTATGGCTACACCTTC.

This sequence joins TRBV30 and TRBJ1-2; no clear D gene. The V gene lost 0 bases and the J gene lost 4 bases, with 9 bases spanning the gap. The CDR3 consists of 13 residues. Looked up from germline, CDR1 is GTSNPN and CDR2 is SVGIG (reference sequence). The CDR3, as DNA: TGTGCCTGGAGTGTAGCAGGCTTCTATGGCTACACCTTC. Translation: CAWSVAGFYGYTF.